This TCR beta chain was recorded in a study of Tregs in tolerant kidney transplant recipients. Thawed PBMCs were FACS-sorted into unstimulated CD4+CD25+CD127- regulatory T cells, CD4+CD25- non-regulatory cells, CD4 and CD8 cells. Profiled with immunoSEQ multiplex PCR; TCRdb holds only in-frame clones, not every one. This sample has 75,000 to 100,000 clones, with around 94% found just once. V lost 2 bases, J lost 5 bases, and 10 bases lay in between. The CDR3 contains 14 residues. The germline CDR1 and CDR2 sequences are MNHEY and SMNVEV (reference sequence). The sequence came from a human donor in good health. The chain carries TRBV27 and TRBJ1-5; possibly TRBD1 for D (6 bases). Input material: CD8+ T cells from blood. DNA for the CDR3: TGTGCCAGCAGTTTAGTGGGGGGCCATCAGCCCCAGCATTTT. Protein: CASSLVGGHQPQHF.